The 9 T cell receptor beta chains reported below all come from one sample, sequenced in a study of blood T cell repertoires in COVID-19. The repertoire was sequenced with immunoSEQ multiplex PCR; TCRdb's copy has only in-frame clones and lacks some. In the table there are 250,000 or so clones, 86% of which are singletons. Input material: PBMCs or T cells enriched from blood (not recorded which). The receptors originated from a woman between 45 and 65 years old who had recovered from COVID-19.

This clone appeared a single time. The genes are TRBV19 and TRBJ1-2; D is unclear. Trimming stripped 5 bases from V and 1 base from J, with 8 bases between. Germline V lookup: CDR1 LNHDA, CDR2 SQIVND (reference sequence). This CDR3 comprises 13 residues. The CDR3 here is CASSLWLNYGYTF. The DNA for the CDR3 is TGTGCCAGTAGTTTGTGGCTTAACTATGGCTACACCTTC.

The chain links TRBV28 to TRBJ2-1; TRBD2 aligns across 10 bases. The CDR3 loop spans 15 amino acids. Germline V gene sequence: CDR1 MDHEN, CDR2 SYDVKM. V was pared by 2 bases and J by 6 bases, with 4 bases of the junction left unmatched. CDR3 coding DNA: TGTGCCAGCAGTTTAATGTCTAGCGGGAGCAATGAGCAGTTCTTC. Protein: CASSLMSSGSNEQFF.

CDR3 protein: CASSYAGSFETQYF. CDR3 nucleotides: TGTGCCAGCAGTTACGCGGGAAGTTTTGAGACCCAGTACTTC. J is TRBJ2-5 and V is TRBV6-6; D perhaps matches TRBD2 (6 bases). Germline V lookup: CDR1 MNHNY, CDR2 SVGAGI (reference sequence). V lost 2 bases and J lost 5, with 12 bases in between. The CDR3 totals 14 residues.

The V gene is TRBV21-1, the J gene TRBJ1-1. TRBV21-1 represents a pseudogene. The CDR3 spans 15 residues. The CDR3 sequence: CASSKLEGMNTEAFF. DNA for the CDR3: TGTGCCAGCAGCAAATTGGAGGGGATGAACACTGAAGCTTTCTTT.

This clone was counted once. V and J are TRBV3-1 (or the pseudogene TRBV3-2) and TRBJ2-1; TRBD2 might be the D (5 bases). Germline V lookup: CDR1 LGHDT, CDR2 YNNKEL (reference sequence). This CDR3 has 13 residues. The germline V and J ends were trimmed by 3 bases and 5 bases, with 8 bases remaining between them. CDR3 protein: CASSHRTDNEQFF. The CDR3 nucleotides are TGTGCCAGCAGCCACCGGACTGACAATGAGCAGTTCTTC.

The chain joins TRBV18 to TRBJ2-7; D unresolved. V dropped 3 bases and J dropped 2 bases, with 8 bases sitting between them. This CDR3 has 13 amino acids. The germline CDR1 and CDR2 sequences are KGHSH and LQKENI. The CDR3 bases are TGTGCCAGCTCACCGGGCGTCGCCTACGAGCAGTACTTC. The encoded protein is CASSPGVAYEQYF.

The chain recombines TRBV4-3 with TRBJ2-3; D ambiguous. Per germline, CDR1 LGHNA and CDR2 YSLEER. V lost 0 bases, J lost 2 bases, and 9 bases lay in between. The length of the CDR3 is 15 residues. CDR3 coding DNA: TGCGCCAGCAGCCAAGATAGTGCGGCCACAGATACGCAGTATTTT. Protein product: CASSQDSAATDTQYF.

This clone has just one count. The chain is built from TRBV14 and TRBJ2-1; D is undetermined. The CDR3 covers 17 residues. Trimming removed 4 bases from V and 0 bases from J, with 16 bases in between. Germline V gene lookup returns CDR1 SGHDN and CDR2 FVKESK. CDR3 in amino acids: CASSPSGFRRSYNEQFF. The CDR3 nucleotides read TGTGCCAGCAGCCCCTCGGGTTTTCGGCGCTCCTACAATGAGCAGTTCTTC.

This rearrangement joins TRBV7-3 to TRBJ2-3; TRBD2 aligns across 8 bases. In germline, CDR1 is SGHTA, CDR2 FQGTGA. Unmatched junction bases numbered 7, after V lost 1 base and J lost 4 bases. CDR3 length: 16 amino acids. CDR3 nucleotides: TGTGCCAGCAGCTTAAACCCCGGGAGGGCCGCAGATACGCAGTATTTT. Encoded protein: CASSLNPGRAADTQYF.